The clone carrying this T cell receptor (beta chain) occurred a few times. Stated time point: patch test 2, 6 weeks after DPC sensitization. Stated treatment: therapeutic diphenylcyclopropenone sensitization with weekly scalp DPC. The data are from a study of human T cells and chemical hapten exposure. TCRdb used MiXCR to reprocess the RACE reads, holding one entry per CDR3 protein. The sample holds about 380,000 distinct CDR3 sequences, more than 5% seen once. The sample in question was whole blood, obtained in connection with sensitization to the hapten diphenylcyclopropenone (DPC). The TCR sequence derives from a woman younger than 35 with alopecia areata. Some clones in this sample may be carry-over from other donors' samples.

CDR3 DNA: TGTGCCAGCAGCTTAGATCGATGGTCTACGAACACCGGGGAGCTGTTTTTT. It is translated as CASSLDRWSTNTGELFF. The chain couples TRBV11-3 to TRBJ2-2, with no clear D. Germline assignment: CDR1 SGHNT and CDR2 YENEEA. The CDR3 covers 17 residues. The V and J ends lost 0 bases and 0 bases respectively, with 11 bases between them. The full variable domain, completed using reference TRBV11-3 and TRBJ2-2, is EAGVVQSPRYKIIEKKQPVAFWCNPISGHNTLYWYLQNLGQGPELLIRYENEEAVDDSQLPKDRFSAERLKGVDSTLKIQPAELGDSAVYLCASSLDRWSTNTGELFFGEGSRLTVL.